This entry lists 25 T cell receptor beta chains sequenced from one sample in a study of regulatory T cells in long-lasting Graves disease. Arm-PCR of CDR3 regions and iRepertoire HTBI primers were used to build TCR beta libraries. Using its own MiXCR run on the multiplex PCR reads, TCRdb lists one record per CDR3 protein. Here the sample spans about 470,000 distinct CDR3 sequences, roughly 21% being singletons. Time point indicated: persistent/refractory GD, antithyroid drugs over 5 years with positive TRAb. Extracted RNA from PBMCs served as the source of the TCR library. Source: peripheral blood mononuclear cells (PBMCs), taken when the disease was refractory, from a patient treated with antithyroid drugs. These receptors were taken from a female donor with Graves disease.

This clonotype has only a few counts. The rearrangement links TRBV27 to TRBJ1-2; TRBD1 aligns across 7 bases. The CDR3 extends over 15 amino acids. The V gene end was trimmed by 8 bases and the J gene end by 8 bases; junction bases not matched to a gene: 17. Germline assignment: CDR1 MNHEY and CDR2 SMNVEV (reference sequence). Written as DNA, the CDR3 is TGTGCCAGCCGCGCGGCGGACAGGCGGGCAGGCGGCTACACCTTC. The encoded protein is CASRAADRRAGGYTF.

In its sample, this clonotype was seen many times. V and J are TRBV6-5 and TRBJ1-1; D is uncertain. V lost 2 bases and J lost 1, with 11 bases in between. Germline V lookup: CDR1 MNHEY, CDR2 SVGAGI. The CDR3 runs to 15 residues. The DNA of the CDR3 is TGTGCCAGCAGTTACGGGTCTGGATCGAACACTGAAGCTTTCTTT. This codes for CASSYGSGSNTEAFF.

The CDR3 is CASSQDIGGQLYGYTF. The CDR3, as DNA: TGCGCCAGCAGCCAAGATATCGGGGGACAGCTCTATGGCTACACCTTC. V usage is TRBV4-1 and J usage is TRBJ1-2; 7 positions agree with TRBD1. This CDR3 is built from 16 residues. CDR1 and CDR2 (germline): MGHRA, YSYEKL. J was trimmed by 4 bases and V by 0 bases; bases with no gene match: 8.

The rearrangement joins TRBV11-2 to TRBJ2-3; 8 bases align to TRBD1. Losses at the gene ends were 5 bases for V and 3 bases for J; bases not matched to a gene: 10. The CDR3 is 16 residues long. Germline loops: CDR1 SGHAT, CDR2 FQNNGV. The CDR3 DNA follows: TGTGCCAGCAGCCACGTACTAGGACAGGGAACAGATACGCAGTATTTT. This codes for CASSHVLGQGTDTQYF.

Ten or more counts support this clonotype. The rearrangement joins TRBV27 to TRBJ1-1, with a tentative D call TRBD1 (6 bases). CDR1 and CDR2 from the germline V gene are MNHEY and SMNVEV (reference sequence). Trimming stripped 6 bases from V and 0 bases from J, with 11 bases between. The CDR3 is 14 amino acids. CDR3 protein: CASRRDTMNTEAFF. CDR3 coding DNA: TGTGCCAGCAGGAGGGACACTATGAACACTGAAGCTTTCTTT.

The chain recombines TRBV12-3 or TRBV12-4 with TRBJ2-3; D is ambiguous. V was pared by 5 bases and J by 5 bases, with 8 bases between. CDR3 length: 12 amino acids. The CDR3 region is CASSIGRDTQYF. The CDR3 region has the DNA TGTGCCAGCAGTATCGGGCGAGATACGCAGTATTTT.

The genes are TRBV18 and TRBJ1-1; tentative D call: TRBD1 (5 bases). Deletions cut 1 base from V and 0 bases from J, with 9 bases between. Per the germline V gene, CDR1 is KGHSH and CDR2 is LQKENI. The CDR3 length is 15 residues. Here the CDR3 DNA reads TGTGCCAGCTCACCACGGGACGGAGTGAACACTGAAGCTTTCTTT. Amino acids: CASSPRDGVNTEAFF.

This clonotype was counted between two and nine times. The CDR3 bases are TGTGCCAGCAGCTTAGCGCGACTAGCGGGAGTTAGGGAGACCCAGTACTTC. This translates into CASSLARLAGVRETQYF. V usage is TRBV7-8 and J usage is TRBJ2-5, with TRBD2 identical over 12 bases. Per the germline V gene, CDR1 is SGHVS and CDR2 is FQNEAQ. The V and J ends lost 0 bases and 5 bases, in that order; junction bases with no gene match: 7. The CDR3 consists of 17 residues.

The genes are TRBV11-3 and TRBJ2-2, with D perhaps matching TRBD1 or TRBD2 (5 bases each). This CDR3 contains 15 residues. The V end lost 3 bases, the J end lost 7 bases, and 15 bases lay between the germline ends. Germline V gene lookup returns CDR1 SGHNT and CDR2 YENEEA. The CDR3: CASSFGTRESGELFF. As DNA, the CDR3 is TGTGCCAGCAGCTTTGGGACGAGGGAGAGCGGGGAGCTGTTTTTT.

This clonotype was counted ten times or more. The chain joins TRBV20-1 to TRBJ1-2; TRBD1 aligns across 9 bases. This CDR3 has 17 amino acids. The V and J ends lost 0 bases and 5 bases, in that order; junction bases with no gene match: 13. Germline CDR1 reads DFQATT; CDR2 reads SNEGSKA (reference sequence). The CDR3 sequence: CSARDRGGQGLPYGYTF. For the CDR3, the DNA is TGCAGTGCTAGAGATCGGGGGGGACAGGGCTTGCCATATGGCTACACCTTC.

This clonotype was seen at least ten times. The chain joins TRBV6-1 to TRBJ1-2; D is possibly TRBD1 (5 bases). V was clipped by 6 bases and J by 0 bases, with 8 bases between them. Germline V gene data show CDR1 as MNHNS and CDR2 as SASEGT. The CDR3 is made up of 13 amino acids. CDR3 residues: CASRETANYGYTF. The CDR3 coding sequence is TGTGCCAGCAGGGAGACAGCTAACTATGGCTACACCTTC.

This clonotype came up many times. The chain links TRBV15 to TRBJ2-7, with D hard to call. The length of the CDR3 is 13 residues. Trimming took off 0 bases at V and 0 bases at J, with 3 bases between the two ends. CDR1 and CDR2 from the germline V gene are LNHNV and YYDKDF (reference sequence). In DNA, the CDR3 is TGTGCCACCAGCAGAGATCCCTCCTACGAGCAGTACTTC. Translating gives CATSRDPSYEQYF.

This clonotype was picked up many times. The DNA of the CDR3 is TGCAGCGCTGCCCGTCAGGACATTAACACTGAAGCTTTCTTT. Translating it yields CSAARQDINTEAFF. The rearrangement joins TRBV29-1 to TRBJ1-1, with a possible D match to TRBD1 (5 bases). V lost 7 bases and J lost 2, with 17 bases in between. Germline V lookup: CDR1 SQVTM, CDR2 ANQGSEA. The CDR3 is 14 amino acids.

The chain carries TRBV5-1 and TRBJ1-3; no firm D call. Germline V gives CDR1 SGHRS, CDR2 YFSETQ. The CDR3 consists of 15 residues. Trimming shortened V by 0 bases and J by 0 bases, and 7 bases separated the two germline ends. Here the CDR3 reads CASSLGANSGNTIYF. The CDR3 coding sequence is TGCGCCAGCAGCTTGGGAGCGAACTCTGGAAACACCATATATTTT.

This clonotype was counted at least ten times. The V gene is TRBV6-1, the J gene TRBJ2-7; 9 nucleotides align to TRBD2. V was pared by 6 bases and J by 4 bases, with 13 bases of the junction left unmatched. The CDR3 sequence is 16 residues long. Germline V lookup: CDR1 MNHNS, CDR2 SASEGT. The CDR3 DNA sequence: TGTGCCAGCAGACGCGCCGGGTCTAGCGGGAAGTACGAGCAGTACTTC. This sequence encodes CASRRAGSSGKYEQYF.

This clonotype turned up a few times. The gene calls are TRBV7-3 and TRBJ2-5; unclear D gene. Looked up from germline, CDR1 is SGHTA and CDR2 is FQGTGA. The CDR3 runs to 13 residues. V lost 5 bases, J lost 5 bases, and 12 bases lay in between. CDR3 nucleotides: TGTGCCAGCAGCAGAAACGGGTATGAGACCCAGTACTTC. It encodes CASSRNGYETQYF.

This clonotype has just a few counts. The chain recombines TRBV5-6 with TRBJ1-1; D is unresolved. In germline, CDR1 is SGHDT, CDR2 YYEEEE. Trimming shortened V by 0 bases and J by 1 base, and 13 bases separated the two germline ends. CDR3 size: 16 residues. The CDR3 DNA follows: TGTGCCAGCAGCTTGGGGATGGTCGGCTGGAACACTGAAGCTTTCTTT. Protein: CASSLGMVGWNTEAFF. Using reference TRBV5-6 and TRBJ1-1 for the parts outside the CDR3, the full variable domain is DAGVTQSPTHLIKTRGQQVTLRCSPKSGHDTVSWYQQALGQGPQFIFQYYEEEERQRGNFPDRFSGHQFPNYSSELNVNALLLGDSALYLCASSLGMVGWNTEAFFGQGTRLTVV.

This clonotype came up a few times. The chain recombines TRBV5-1 with TRBJ1-4, with 7 bases lining up with TRBD1. The CDR3 covers 14 residues. Germline CDR1 reads SGHRS; CDR2 reads YFSETQ. V lost 7 bases to trimming and J lost 8 bases; unmatched junction nucleotides: 11. CDR3: CASANRGLGEKLFF. The DNA of the CDR3 is TGCGCCAGCGCCAACAGGGGTTTGGGGGAAAAACTGTTTTTT.

There are many counts of this clonotype. This sequence joins TRBV11-1 and TRBJ1-1; D remains ambiguous. The CDR3 extends over 14 amino acids. The germline gives CDR1 SGHAT, CDR2 FQDESV (reference sequence). Trimming took off 2 bases at V and 4 bases at J, with 11 bases between the two ends. In DNA form, the CDR3 reads TGTGCCAGCAGCTTATTACGACAATCCACTGAAGCTTTCTTT. Protein sequence: CASSLLRQSTEAFF.

J is TRBJ1-1 and V is TRBV30; tentatively, D is TRBD1 (5 bases). This CDR3 region has 13 residues. Germline V gives CDR1 GTSNPN, CDR2 SVGIG (reference sequence). V was pared by 0 bases and J by 5 bases, with 10 bases between. CDR3 amino acids: CAWSVRGETEAFF. CDR3 nucleotides: TGTGCCTGGAGTGTACGGGGGGAAACTGAAGCTTTCTTT. Looking up the rest from reference TRBV30 and TRBJ1-1 gives the full variable domain: SQTIHQWPATLVQPVGSPLSLECTVEGTSNPNLYWYRQAAGRGLQLLFYSVGIGQISSEVPQNLSASRPQDRQFILSSKKLLLSDSGFYLCAWSVRGETEAFFGQGTRLTVV.

This clonotype has ten or more counts. The CDR3 nucleotides read TGTGCCACCAGTACAGGGCCGAGGGACGAGCAGTACTTC. Translated: CATSTGPRDEQYF. This chain links TRBV15 with TRBJ2-7; possibly TRBD1 for D (6 bases). The CDR3 consists of 13 residues. Germline V gene data show CDR1 as LNHNV and CDR2 as YYDKDF (reference sequence). The V end lost 6 bases, the J end lost 5 bases, and 14 bases lay between the germline ends.

The chain joins TRBV7-2 to TRBJ2-5; 8 nucleotides agree with TRBD2. Germline V gene data show CDR1 as SGHTA and CDR2 as FQGNSA. Losses at the gene ends were 1 base for V and 4 bases for J; bases not matched to a gene: 5. There are 15 residues in the CDR3. The CDR3 region has the DNA TGTGCCAGCAGCTTAGGAGGCGGGAGGACAGAGACCCAGTACTTC. It translates to CASSLGGGRTETQYF.

This clonotype was recorded at least ten times. V gene TRBV12-3 or TRBV12-4 combines with J gene TRBJ2-4, with D maybe TRBD1 (5 bases). The germline V and J ends were trimmed by 2 bases and 5 bases, with 7 bases remaining between them. CDR3 size: 13 residues. CDR3 sequence reads: CASSLMGQNIQYF. The CDR3 DNA sequence: TGTGCCAGCAGTTTAATGGGGCAAAACATTCAGTACTTC.

This clonotype came up a few times. This rearrangement joins TRBV10-3 to TRBJ2-7; 8 bases fit TRBD2. Unmatched junction bases numbered 5, after V lost 4 bases and J lost 3 bases. CDR1 ENHRY and CDR2 SYGVKD come from the germline V gene. This CDR3 is built from 14 residues. CDR3 sequence reads: CAISGLAGNYEQYF. The CDR3 coding sequence is TGTGCCATCAGTGGCTTAGCGGGGAACTACGAGCAGTACTTC.

V and J are TRBV29-1 and TRBJ2-2; the D gene could be TRBD1 or TRBD2 (5 bases each). The CDR3 has 13 residues. V lost 1 base and J lost 3, with 6 bases in between. Per the germline V gene, CDR1 is SQVTM and CDR2 is ANQGSEA. The CDR3 region is CSVEAGHTGELFF. DNA for the CDR3: TGCAGCGTTGAAGCGGGACACACCGGGGAGCTGTTTTTT.